One and the same sample provided the 7 T cell receptor beta chains below, sequenced in a study of shared clonotypes between healthy human individuals. Only in-frame clones appear in the TCRdb table, and some are missing; sequencing was by immunoSEQ multiplex PCR. The sample includes over a million clones, approximately 98% of them seen just once. Sequencing was carried out using naive CD4+ T cells sorted from blood. Sample subset: CD45RA+ positively selected. These receptors all stem from a man aged 30 to 45 in good health.

The chain couples TRBV28 to TRBJ2-5; D remains unclear. This CDR3 contains 15 residues. Germline V lookup: CDR1 MDHEN, CDR2 SYDVKM. V lost 7 bases to trimming and J lost 2 bases, with 17 bases between them. The CDR3 loop is CASTNLIVPQETQYF. The CDR3 region has the DNA TGTGCCAGCACAAATTTGATAGTACCACAAGAGACCCAGTACTTC.

The chain couples TRBV18 to TRBJ1-3; no clear D. This CDR3 comprises 17 residues. From germline, CDR1 is KGHSH and CDR2 LQKENI. Trimming cost V 3 bases and J 4 bases, with 19 bases left between them. CDR3 residues: CASSPTSEGRRGNTIYF. The CDR3 bases are TGTGCCAGCTCACCCACCTCGGAAGGGCGTCGGGGAAACACCATATATTTT.

The chain has TRBV18 and TRBJ1-1; possibly TRBD1 for D (5 bases). This CDR3 spans 15 amino acids. Trimming removed 5 bases at V and 4 bases at J, with 17 bases between. The germline V gene encodes CDR1 KGHSH and CDR2 LQKENI. DNA of the CDR3: TGTGCCAGCTCAACCTTGGGGGTGGTGGCCACTGAAGCTTTCTTT. Protein product: CASSTLGVVATEAFF.

The genes are TRBV5-6 and TRBJ1-3; D is unclear. The germline CDR1 and CDR2 sequences are SGHDT and YYEEEE. CDR3 length: 14 residues. Trimming removed 0 bases at V and 0 bases at J, with 4 bases between. The CDR3, as DNA: TGTGCCAGCAGCTTGGGGCCCTCTGGAAACACCATATATTTT. It translates to CASSLGPSGNTIYF.

J is TRBJ2-3 and V is TRBV19, with TRBD1 matching over 7 bases. The CDR3 extends over 14 amino acids. The junction had 6 bases not matched to a gene; V was cut back by 6 bases and J by 3 bases. Germline V CDR1 and CDR2: LNHDA, SQIVND (reference sequence). The CDR3 loop reads CASRETGLTDTQYF. CDR3 DNA sequence: TGTGCCAGTAGGGAGACAGGGCTTACAGATACGCAGTATTTT.

The gene calls are TRBV11-2 and TRBJ2-5; D not resolved. Germline lookup yields CDR1 SGHAT and CDR2 FQNNGV. The CDR3 runs to 14 residues. V lost 5 bases to trimming and J lost 5 bases, with 15 bases between them. The CDR3 sequence is CASSPTRVGETQYF. In DNA, the CDR3 is TGTGCCAGCAGCCCAACCCGGGTCGGGGAGACCCAGTACTTC.

The chain is built from TRBV9 and TRBJ2-7; the match to TRBD2 covers 11 bases. V was clipped by 4 bases and J by 4 bases; unmatched bases: 13. The CDR3 has 17 residues. Germline CDR1 SGDLS, CDR2 YYNGEE. The CDR3 nucleotides read TGTGCCAGCAGCCCAACCCTACTAGCGGGAGTTATATACGAGCAGTACTTC. As protein: CASSPTLLAGVIYEQYF.